This T cell receptor beta chain was captured in a study of T cell repertoires in cytomegalovirus infection. Study-wide context: CMV infection and matching HLA type were both indicated by public TCR beta signatures.

Of note for this clonotype: As yet, its antigen is unknown.

V lost 4 bases and J lost 4; bases outside the gene matches: 8. Germline values: CDR1 MNHEY, CDR2 SMNVEV (reference sequence). The CDR3 extends over 16 amino acids. TCRdb reanalysed the reads using MiXCR and keeps one entry per CDR3 protein. The sample consists of about 180,000 distinct CDR3 sequences, about a sixth of them appearing once. The study, taken as a whole, reports: Across the ex vivo response, the dominant clonotypes were HLA-C-restricted CMV-specific TCR beta clonotypes. Public TCR beta family frequency separated CMV-and-HLA carriers, including in an independent cohort.

The sequence derives from a human donor in good health (CMV status not recorded). Some clones in this sample may be carry-over from other donors' samples. Input material: CD8+ T cells from PBMCs. This rearrangement joins TRBV27 to TRBJ2-1; 9 nucleotides align to TRBD1. CDR3 sequence reads: CASSSRTGEEYNEQFF. CDR3 in DNA: TGTGCCAGCAGTTCGAGGACAGGGGAAGAGTACAATGAGCAGTTCTTC.